This entry lists 4 T cell receptor beta chains sequenced from one sample in a study of cytomegalovirus exposure and HLA in healthy donors. Primers: 60 Vbeta forward and 13 Jbeta reverse. TCRdb's table, derived via immunoSEQ multiplex PCR, lists solely in-frame clones and lacks some. This table has approximately 260,000 clones, roughly 91% appearing once. Input material: PBMCs. Receptors were obtained from a girl aged 2 to 10 in good health and CMV-seronegative.

This chain connects TRBV19 to TRBJ1-1; 8 nucleotides line up with TRBD1. V trimming: 11 bases; J trimming: 5 bases; junction bases outside the gene matches: 22. The germline CDR1 and CDR2 sequences are LNHDA and SQIVND (reference sequence). This CDR3 contains 17 residues. The chain's CDR3 is CAALGGQGGRGKTEAFF. CDR3 DNA: TGTGCCGCCCTAGGAGGACAGGGTGGAAGAGGTAAGACTGAAGCTTTCTTT.

This chain joins TRBV27 and TRBJ2-3; 9 bases line up with TRBD1. Germline V gives CDR1 MNHEY, CDR2 SMNVEV (reference sequence). This CDR3 has 15 amino acids. The junction had 5 bases not matched to a gene; V was cut back by 5 bases and J by 2 bases. CDR3 nucleotides: TGTGCCAGCAGTCCCGGGACAGGGTACACAGATACGCAGTATTTT. Translating gives CASSPGTGYTDTQYF.

V and J are TRBV6-1 and TRBJ1-4; D unclear. The germline V gene encodes CDR1 MNHNS and CDR2 SASEGT. This CDR3 contains 13 residues. Trimming took off 5 bases at V and 8 bases at J, with 12 bases between the two ends. The CDR3 nucleotides are TGTGCCAGCAGTCCTCAGTACAACGAAAAACTGTTTTTT. It specifies CASSPQYNEKLFF.

The chain has TRBV4-2 and TRBJ2-2; 8 nucleotides align to TRBD2. There are 17 residues in the CDR3. CDR1 and CDR2 (germline): LGHNA, YNFKEQ. J lost 0 bases, V lost 4 bases, and 7 bases had no gene match. CDR3: CASSRGLADSNTGELFF. The CDR3, as DNA: TGTGCCAGCAGCCGAGGACTAGCTGATTCGAACACCGGGGAGCTGTTTTTT.